This T cell receptor beta chain was sequenced for a study of beta chain features in type 1 diabetes (dated by TCRdb to 2017 to 2018). For the wider study: No differences in mean age, gender distribution, total cell number or subset yield were found between patients and healthy donors. The study compared TCRB repertoires of sorted circulating CD4+ T cell subsets between recently diagnosed type 1 diabetes patients and matched healthy donors. Regulatory and stem cell-like memory subsets were isolated from only 8 patients and roughly eight healthy donors, whereas naive and central memory subsets came from all 28 donors. A total of some 100,000,000 sorted cells were examined across all samples, and a strong correlation was observed between cell number per subset and RNA yield. Summary of the overall study and its limitations: A moderate but significant shortening of TCRB CDR3 length was observed in type 1 diabetes patients in all four CD4+ subsets. Because cDNA was sequenced instead of genomic DNA, highly expressing activated cells could be over-represented, though the groups showed no difference in activation or CD3 levels. At VDJ recombination sites, type 1 diabetes patients had fewer insertions and more deleted nucleotides, which implies abnormalities in thymic rearrangement. Shorter templates might be favored by PCR, yet because patient and control samples were amplified and corrected together, any such skew would affect both groups equally. Because small numbers of individuals were included in the HLA sub-analyses, any influence of HLA type on TCRB rearrangement was left unresolved. The naive, central memory and regulatory TCRB repertoires appeared to resemble one another more closely among patients than among healthy donors.

Counted from cysteine to phenylalanine, this CDR3 has 15 amino acids. The kept DNA is CDR3 alone, 45 bases in frame from the first base. From the germline V gene (reference sequence), CDR1 is GTSNPN and CDR2 is SVGIG. V is clipped by 0 bases and J by 1 base, and the sequence between their germline boundaries is 10 bases long. The High Capacity cDNA Reverse Transcription Kit was used to reverse transcribe all of the isolated RNA, meaning that expressed TCRB transcripts were what got sequenced. Naive, central memory and regulatory T cell samples underwent deep immunoSEQ sequencing, averaging roughly 3.5 million total reads per sample. Sorted cells were lysed in RLT buffer and RNA was extracted with DNase-treated RNeasy Micro or Mini kits, depending on cell number. Each cell subset was processed separately to prevent cross-contamination, with patient and healthy donor samples processed together. The immunoSEQ multiplex PCR was used to amplify TCRB sequences from cDNA, generating 87-bp fragments that spanned the CDR3 region. The amplicons were sequenced using the Illumina HiSeq platform. Concerning the study's data processing: Synthetic template baselines were used to correct PCR bias computationally, reads within Hamming distance 2 were collapsed together, and singletons that could not be merged were discarded. Reads were aligned against IMGT so that V, D and J genes, CDR3 length and insertions or deletions at six rearrangement sites could be assigned. Clonotype counts were normalized to sorted cell number within each subset before computing true diversity and Gini coefficients with the tcR R package. The overlap coefficient, calculated on TCRB nucleotide sequences, was used to quantify repertoire sharing. As a proxy for the pre-selection repertoire, out-of-frame TCRB sequences from naive cells were analyzed. TCRdb provides this immuneACCESS table in a form limited to in-frame rearrangements. Some clones are lacking; in checked studies, under half of them reflect an unresolved V gene, and why the rest are absent is not known. V and J calls and clone size are those listed in that table; D and trimming were worked out from the DNA. This sample lists just over 450,000 clones; approximately 30% were detected once. 0.05% to 0.065% of the sample is held by the ten biggest clonotypes.

This clone appeared a few times. Its binding antigen is unknown. No base qualities exist here, and no much larger clone lies one base off it. This specimen includes other DNA sequences encoding the same CDR3. Each donor gave one peripheral blood draw, approximately 110 mL on average, collected into heparinised tubes. Naive, central memory, regulatory and stem cell-like memory CD4+ T cells were sorted on a BD FACSAria II using a panel including CD45RO, CCR7, CD25, CD127, CD95 and CD27. Purity was above 95% for every sorted population. PBMCs were separated immediately by Lymphoprep density gradient centrifugation and were stained directly, without being cultured. So that batch effects would be minimized, each experiment stained and sorted samples in pairs, pairing one healthy donor with one patient.

The rearrangement combines TRBV30 with TRBJ2-1; perhaps TRBD2 is the D gene, with 6 bases matching. The source material was naive CD4+ T cells from blood. The cell subset or site label corresponds to: true naive CD4+ T cells. This clonotype was sampled from a man between 18 and 29 years old in good health. The CDR3 protein is CAWSVLAGSYNEQFF. The sequence in DNA is TGTGCCTGGAGTGTTTTGGCGGGGTCCTACAATGAGCAGTTCTTC.